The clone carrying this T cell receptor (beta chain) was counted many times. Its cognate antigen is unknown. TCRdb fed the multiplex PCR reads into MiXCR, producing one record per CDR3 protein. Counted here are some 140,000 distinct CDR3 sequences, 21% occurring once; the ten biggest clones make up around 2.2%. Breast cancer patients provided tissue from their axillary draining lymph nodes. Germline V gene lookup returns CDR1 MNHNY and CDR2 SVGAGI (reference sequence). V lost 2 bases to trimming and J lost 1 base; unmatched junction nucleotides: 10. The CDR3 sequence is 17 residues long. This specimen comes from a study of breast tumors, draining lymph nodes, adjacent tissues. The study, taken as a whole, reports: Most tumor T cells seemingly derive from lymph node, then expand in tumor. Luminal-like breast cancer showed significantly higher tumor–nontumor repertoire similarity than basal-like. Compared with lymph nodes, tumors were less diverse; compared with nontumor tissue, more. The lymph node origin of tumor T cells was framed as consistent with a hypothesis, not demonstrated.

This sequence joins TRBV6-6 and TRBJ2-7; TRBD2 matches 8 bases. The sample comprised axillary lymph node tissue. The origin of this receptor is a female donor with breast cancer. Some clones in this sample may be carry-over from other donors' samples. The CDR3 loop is CASSYAPSSGLSYEQYF. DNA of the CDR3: TGTGCCAGCAGTTACGCCCCCTCTAGCGGGCTGTCCTACGAGCAGTACTTC.